The entry below gives a single TCR beta chain sequence along with its context. V dropped 1 base and J dropped 5; count of bases not matched to a gene: 4. CDR3 length: 13 amino acids. Germline loops: CDR1 GTSNPN, CDR2 SVGIG (reference sequence). This record belongs to a study of blood T cell repertoires in COVID-19. TCRdb's copy holds only in-frame clones and misses some; the assay was immunoSEQ multiplex PCR. This sample has some 87,000 clones, with around 87% found just once. Sample: peripheral blood. The sequence came from a human donor in a cohort sampled during active COVID-19. This chain connects TRBV30 to TRBJ1-1; 7 bases are shared with TRBD1. The CDR3 DNA is TGTGCCTGGAGTGAGGGACAGATGACTGAAGCTTTCTTT. This encodes CAWSEGQMTEAFF.